This is a list of T cell receptor beta chains from one sample in a study of cytomegalovirus exposure and HLA in healthy donors. Sequencing was performed with immunoSEQ multiplex PCR; in TCRdb, only in-frame clones are kept and a portion is missing. The sample has 150,000 to 200,000 clones; roughly three quarters are singletons. Sequencing input: PBMCs. The origin of the receptors is a woman aged 40 to 50 in good health and CMV-seronegative. The CDR3 runs from the conserved cysteine through the conserved F or W.

V gene | CDR3 protein
TRBV6-5 | CASSPGAASGETQYF
TRBV9 | CASSVARTGYGYTF
TRBV19 | CASKQLAGAAYEQYF
TRBV25-1 | CASSDPRSAGNTIYF
TRBV11-1 | CASSSGQGSSGANVLTF
TRBV4-3 | CASSQDRESRGLFF
TRBV19 | CASSTGQFYEQYF
TRBV18 | CASSPSPFRQDPNYGYTF
TRBV28 | CASKTPDARNEKLFF
TRBV2 | CASGGQGDNEQFF
TRBV15 | CATSRDQGWYSPLHF
TRBV2 | CASSELADSLSGANVLTF
TRBV9 | CASSVARSNEQFF
TRBV25-1 | CASSQTRLAYATNEKLFF
TRBV9 | CASSAEFTGGNTEAFF
TRBV10-3 | CAISDRTSFLYNEQFF
TRBV30 | CAWTPLGQGSYEQYF
TRBV29-1 | CSGVRGQGGANEQFF
TRBV28 | CASSFGSFLPSGGQYF
TRBV6-6 | CASSDSSGGATDTQYF
TRBV5-1 | CASSTSGGQGSYGYTF
TRBV19 | CASSRYIQGGRANVLTF
TRBV4-3 | CASSQDRTWRGGLGYTF
TRBV27 | CATSSRAYNEQFF
TRBV19 | CASSVHRDRVEKLFF
TRBV4-3 | CASSQDFGTRRFGTEAFF
TRBV5-4 | CASRPRGGGYDEQFF
TRBV9 | CASSGGTSGLTDTQYF
TRBV7-8 | CASSQKGTGFDNEQFF
TRBV7-9 | CASSLGRGPTDTQYF
TRBV7-9 | CASSLFLRLAGPYEQYF
TRBV7-9 | CASSNGRDGAEAFF
TRBV6-5 | CASSYGTSGGENIQYF
TRBV6-5 | CASRMTGGSQPQHF
TRBV6-4 | CASSDSGGNYNEQFF
TRBV4-1 | CASSSRGGTEAFF
TRBV29-1 | CSITSGEETQYF
TRBV5-6 | CASGAGRGFYNEQFF
TRBV7-7 | CASRSGLADQETQYF